The entry that follows covers one T cell receptor beta chain sequence. Its target antigen remains unknown. Within one base of it there is no much larger clone, and no base qualities were kept. The data belong to a study of shared clonotypes between healthy human individuals (dated by TCRdb to between 2020 and 2021). About the full investigation: A few men and a couple of women, aged 18 to 49 years, made up the cohort. To estimate repertoire size and how much clonotypes are shared between individuals, the study performed deep sequencing of blood TCR repertoires from roughly five healthy adults. Between about 0.94 and 8.9 billion PBMCs per donor were obtained by leukapheresis. Different laboratories and diverse techniques were used to prepare libraries and sequence TCR repertoires, to increase sequencing depth and limit assay-specific biases. General study outcomes and caveats: Based on pairwise subsampling, the degree of clonotype sharing among donors was expected to be affected by sequencing depth. Sampling was restricted to blood, and TCR repertoires in tissue are likely to differ from TCR repertoires in blood. The small number of donors limited the genetic and exposure-history diversity represented.

Donors were healthy HIV-negative adults with no recently reported acute infections or vaccinations. Only Caucasian adults living in Nashville, Tennessee, USA were represented among the donors. For unsorted samples, 100 million or so PBMCs were counted, and genomic DNA was extracted using the QIAamp DNA Blood Mini kit. Blood was obtained by leukapheresis, after which PBMCs were separated by Ficoll-Histopaque density gradient centrifugation and cryopreserved in liquid nitrogen vapor phase. For CDR1 and CDR2, the germline V gene (reference sequence) lists GTSNPN and SVGIG. Including cysteine and phenylalanine, the CDR3 has 14 amino acids. Of all the DNA, just the CDR3 is kept, 42 bases in frame from base 1. TCR CDR3 regions were amplified from genomic DNA by multiplex PCR using the deep immunoSEQ assay. Extracted genomic DNA from each cell subset was distributed evenly across all wells of several immunoSEQ 96-well plates, and each plate was treated as a replicate. For unsorted PBMC, each replicate PCR was loaded with approximately 320 ng genomic DNA, equivalent to roughly 31,000 T cell genomes. Genomic DNA from unsorted PBMC was sequenced over ten immunoSEQ deep assay plates. Purified libraries were quantified with a Qubit 3.0 fluorometer, sized on a Bioanalyzer 2100, and re-quantified with the KAPA Library Quantification kit. Every immunoSEQ 96-well plate was sequenced on a separate single-read 150-cycle Illumina NextSeq 550 flow cell. In the authors' own workflow: The immunoSEQ output contained only junctional sequences without quality scores, so filtering could not match that applied to full-length reads. To assign V/J genes and CDR3, sequences were annotated against IMGT germline references using PyIR, a Python wrapper for IgBLAST v1.9. Reads were filtered out if the reads had weak V/J assignments (E-value above 1e-6), no CDR3, stop codons, out-of-frame junctions, or ambiguous translated residues. V3J clonotypes were defined as sequences sharing the same inferred V gene, J gene, and CDR3 amino acid sequence. Percentage overlap between repertoires was calculated by dividing the number of shared unique clonotypes by the size of the smaller repertoire. Repertoire richness was assessed with RTK rarefaction, the Chao1 estimator, and Recon v2.1 estimates of unobserved clonotypes. TCRdb retrieved this table from immuneACCESS and kept in-frame rearrangements only. Not all clones are present; in checked studies, unresolved V genes account for under half, and no reason is known for the remainder. V, J and clone size derive from that table, while D and trimming were established from the DNA sequence. The table for this sample lists 75,000 to 100,000 clones; approximately 51% of them were counted only once. About 16% of the sample goes to the ten largest clones.

The rearranged chain carries TRBV30 and TRBJ2-5, with 7 bases in between that match TRBD1. The DNA end favors TRBJ2-7, so the J call may be wrong. The sequenced material came from PBMCs. The source is a woman between 35 and 50 years old in good health. Some clones in this sample may be carry-over from other donors' samples. The base sequence is TGTGCCTGGAGTGTGGAGACAGGGCATTACGAGCAGTACTTC. Its product reads: CAWSVETGHYEQYF.